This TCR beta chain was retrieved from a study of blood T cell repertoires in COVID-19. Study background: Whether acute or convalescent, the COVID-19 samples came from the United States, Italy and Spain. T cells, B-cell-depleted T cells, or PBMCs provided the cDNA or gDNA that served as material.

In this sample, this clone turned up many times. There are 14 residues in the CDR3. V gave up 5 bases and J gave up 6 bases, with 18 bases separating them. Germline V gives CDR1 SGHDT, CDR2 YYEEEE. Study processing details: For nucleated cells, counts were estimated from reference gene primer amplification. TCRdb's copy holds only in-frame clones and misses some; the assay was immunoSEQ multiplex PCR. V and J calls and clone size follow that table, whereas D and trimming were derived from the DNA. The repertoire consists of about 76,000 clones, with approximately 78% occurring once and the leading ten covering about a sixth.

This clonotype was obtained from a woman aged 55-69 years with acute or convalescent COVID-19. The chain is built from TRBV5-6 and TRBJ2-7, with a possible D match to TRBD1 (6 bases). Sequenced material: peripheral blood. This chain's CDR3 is CASSPPGHRGEQYF. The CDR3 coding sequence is TGTGCCAGCAGTCCCCCGGGACATAGGGGCGAGCAGTACTTC. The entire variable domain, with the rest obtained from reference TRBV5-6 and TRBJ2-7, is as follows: DAGVTQSPTHLIKTRGQQVTLRCSPKSGHDTVSWYQQALGQGPQFIFQYYEEEERQRGNFPDRFSGHQFPNYSSELNVNALLLGDSALYLCASSPPGHRGEQYFGPGTRLTVT.